This record concerns one T cell receptor (beta chain) sequence. Its specificity is not known. The CDR3 is made up of 16 amino acids. V lost 6 bases and J 1 base, leaving 18 bases between the germline ends. Germline CDR1 ENHRY, CDR2 SYGVKD. The data belong to a study of CD8+ T cells in alopecia areata. Overall study context: Twice a day, 5 to 10 mg of oral tofacitinib was administered to treated patients. Tofacitinib treatment spanned 6 to 18 months, with 6 months off drug afterward.

Regarding the study as a whole: Across lesional scalp, and particularly alopecia totalis/universalis, clonality surpassed that of normal scalp. Patients showed less clear TCR sequence sharing than mice, possibly partly because of HLA diversity.

Following RNA extraction, reverse transcription yielded cDNA that acted as the sequencing template. Assay used: immunoSEQ multiplex PCR; TCRdb lists only in-frame clones, some missing. This sample has some 200,000 clones, with approximately 59% found just once. This clonotype originated in a human donor with alopecia areata. The specimen was CD4+ T cells sorted from blood, collected at week 0. The V and J genes are TRBV10-3 and TRBJ1-1; TRBD1 is a possible D gene (5 bases). The DNA for the CDR3 is TGTGCCATCAGGACAATACCGGGACGGGGGAACACTGAAGCTTTCTTT. Translation: CAIRTIPGRGNTEAFF.